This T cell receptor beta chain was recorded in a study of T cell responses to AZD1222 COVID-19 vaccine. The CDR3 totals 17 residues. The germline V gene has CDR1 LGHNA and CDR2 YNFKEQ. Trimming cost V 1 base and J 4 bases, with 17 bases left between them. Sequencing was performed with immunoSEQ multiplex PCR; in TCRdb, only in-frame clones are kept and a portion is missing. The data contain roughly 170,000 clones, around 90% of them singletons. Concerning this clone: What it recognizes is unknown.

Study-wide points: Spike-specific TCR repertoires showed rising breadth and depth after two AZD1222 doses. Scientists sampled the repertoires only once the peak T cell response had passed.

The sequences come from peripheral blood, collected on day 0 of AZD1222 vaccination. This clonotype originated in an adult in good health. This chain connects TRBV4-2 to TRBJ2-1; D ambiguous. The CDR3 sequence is CASSQAAYSDVYNEQFF. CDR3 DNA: TGTGCCAGCAGCCAAGCGGCCTACAGCGACGTGTACAATGAGCAGTTCTTC.